This TCR beta chain stems from a study of blood T cell repertoires in COVID-19. Background on the study: Samples representing acute and convalescent COVID-19 were sourced from the United States, Italy and Spain. PBMCs, B-cell-depleted T cells, or T cells were the source of the cDNA or gDNA that made up the material.

Original processing notes: Reference gene primers were amplified, and this amplification served to estimate nucleated cell counts. The protocol was immunoSEQ multiplex PCR, while the TCRdb copy is restricted to in-frame clones and leaves out a portion. The DNA was the basis for D and trimming; V, J and clone size are from that table. The table shows about 52,000 clones, with around 82% occurring only once. CDR1 is MNHEY and CDR2 is SVGEGT in the germline V gene. The CDR3 has 16 residues. V dropped 6 bases and J dropped 7; count of bases not matched to a gene: 12. Sequenced: peripheral blood. The receptor comes from a woman aged 80 or over with COVID-19, enrolled during active disease. V is TRBV6-2 or TRBV6-3 and J is TRBJ1-6; 7 nucleotides line up with TRBD1. CDR3 region: CASSPTGERGNSPLHF. In DNA, the CDR3 is TGTGCCAGCAGCCCTACAGGGGAGAGGGGAAATTCACCCCTCCACTTT.